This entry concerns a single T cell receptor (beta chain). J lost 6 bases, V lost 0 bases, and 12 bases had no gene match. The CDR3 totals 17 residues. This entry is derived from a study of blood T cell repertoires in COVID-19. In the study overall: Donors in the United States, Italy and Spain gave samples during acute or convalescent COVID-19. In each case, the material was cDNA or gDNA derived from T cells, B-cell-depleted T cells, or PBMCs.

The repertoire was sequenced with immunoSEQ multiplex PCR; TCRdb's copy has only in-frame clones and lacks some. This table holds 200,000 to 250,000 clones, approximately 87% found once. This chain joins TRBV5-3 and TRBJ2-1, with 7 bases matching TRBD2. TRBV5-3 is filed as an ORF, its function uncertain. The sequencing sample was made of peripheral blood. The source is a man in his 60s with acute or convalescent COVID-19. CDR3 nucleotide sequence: TGTGCCAGAAGCTTGGCCTTCGGCGGGAGAAGGGTCAATGAGCAGTTCTTC. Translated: CARSLAFGGRRVNEQFF.